This T cell receptor beta chain was documented in a study of cytomegalovirus exposure and HLA in healthy donors. The CDR3 is made up of 14 amino acids. J was trimmed by 6 bases and V by 2 bases; bases with no gene match: 7. The V gene's germline CDR1 is GTSNPN and CDR2 SVGIG (reference sequence). The PCR made use of 60 Vbeta and 13 Jbeta primers. The assay was immunoSEQ multiplex PCR, and TCRdb's table has in-frame clones only and misses some. The repertoire holds about 140,000 clones, with nearly 80% as singletons. This chain joins TRBV30 and TRBJ2-1; 7 bases align to TRBD2. The sequenced material came from PBMCs. The receptor's source is a male donor in good health and CMV-seronegative. As DNA, the CDR3 is TGTGCCTGGAGTACAGCGTGGGGGGGCAATGAGCAGTTCTTC. Translating it yields CAWSTAWGGNEQFF.